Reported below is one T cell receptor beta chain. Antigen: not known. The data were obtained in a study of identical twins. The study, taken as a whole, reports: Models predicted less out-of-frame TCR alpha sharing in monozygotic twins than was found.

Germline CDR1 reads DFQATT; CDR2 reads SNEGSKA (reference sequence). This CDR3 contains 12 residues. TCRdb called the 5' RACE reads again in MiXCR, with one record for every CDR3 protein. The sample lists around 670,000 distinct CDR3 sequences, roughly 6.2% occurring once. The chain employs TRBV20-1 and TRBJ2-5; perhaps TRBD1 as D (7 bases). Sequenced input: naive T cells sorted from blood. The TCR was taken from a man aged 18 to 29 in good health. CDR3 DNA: TGCAGCGCCAGGGGGGCTCCAGAGACCCAGTACTTC. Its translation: CSARGAPETQYF.